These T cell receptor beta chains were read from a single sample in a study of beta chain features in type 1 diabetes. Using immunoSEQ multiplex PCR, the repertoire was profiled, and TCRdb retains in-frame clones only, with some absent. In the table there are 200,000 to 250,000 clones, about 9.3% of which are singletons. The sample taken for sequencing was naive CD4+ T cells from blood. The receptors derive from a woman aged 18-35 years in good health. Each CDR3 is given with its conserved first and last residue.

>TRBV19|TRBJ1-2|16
CASSMTTAAANYGYTF
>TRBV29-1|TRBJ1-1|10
CSVEDLRAFF
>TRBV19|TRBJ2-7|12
CASSRTGYEQYF
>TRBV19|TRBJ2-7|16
CASSNLRDRGPHEQYF
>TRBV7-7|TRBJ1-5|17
CASSYGCGTGGEQPQHF
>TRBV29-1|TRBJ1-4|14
CSGSIRGPNEKLFF
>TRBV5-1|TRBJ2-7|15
CASSPDRGRGYEQYF
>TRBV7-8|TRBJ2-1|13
CASSLRESNEQFF
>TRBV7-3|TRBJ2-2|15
CASSLTSGGTGELFF
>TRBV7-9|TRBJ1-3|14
CASSPEQAGNTIYF
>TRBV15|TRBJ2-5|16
CATSRGTSSFQETQYF
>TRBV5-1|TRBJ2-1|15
CASSFPRQGIDEQFF
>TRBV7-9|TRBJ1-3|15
CASSFAGTAGNTIYF
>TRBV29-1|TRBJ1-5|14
CSARTQGQNQPQHF
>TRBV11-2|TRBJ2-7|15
CASSLGGTVPYEQYF
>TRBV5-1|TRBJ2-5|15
CASSLAPAGQETQYF
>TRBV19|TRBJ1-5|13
CASSMSEDQPQHF
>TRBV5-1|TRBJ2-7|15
CASSLDRDFSYEQYF